This passage covers 29 T cell receptor beta chains from one sample sequenced in a study of human thymus T cells. Generated by immunoSEQ multiplex PCR, the TCRdb table keeps only in-frame clones and is missing some. The sample consists of tens of thousands of clones, about 96% of them appearing once. Corrective heart surgery yielded the resections from which the thymus tissue came. Input material: thymus tissue. The receptors shown here come from a boy younger than two with a congenital heart defect but otherwise immunologically healthy.

The chain couples TRBV7-3 to TRBJ1-1, with 8 positions matching TRBD1. CDR3 size: 15 residues. J gave up 1 base and V 6 bases, and 7 bases lay outside the gene matches. Germline V gene data show CDR1 as SGHTA and CDR2 as FQGTGA. DNA for the CDR3: TGTGCCAGCAGGGACCAGGGGGCGGAGAACACTGAAGCTTTCTTT. The encoded protein is CASRDQGAENTEAFF.

This sequence joins TRBV2 and TRBJ1-2, with a possible D match to TRBD1 (5 bases). CDR1 is SNHLY, CDR2 FYNNEI, per germline. CDR3 length: 15 amino acids. V lost 5 bases and J lost 12, with 25 bases in between. CDR3 in amino acids: CASSSPRDPKGGHTF. The CDR3 DNA sequence: TGTGCCAGCAGTTCCCCCCGGGACCCCAAGGGAGGCCACACCTTC.

The chain is built from TRBV18 and TRBJ1-4; D not certain. V lost 2 bases, J lost 8 bases, and 12 bases lay in between. The CDR3 consists of 14 residues. The germline V gene has CDR1 KGHSH and CDR2 LQKENI. The CDR3 protein is CASSPYLNWEKLFF. For the CDR3, the DNA is TGTGCCAGCTCACCATACTTAAATTGGGAAAAACTGTTTTTT.

The rearrangement links TRBV5-1 to TRBJ2-5; 12 nucleotides align to TRBD1. CDR1 is SGHRS, CDR2 YFSETQ, per germline. CDR3 length: 16 amino acids. The V segment lost 5 bases and the J segment 5 bases; nucleotides outside the gene matches: 10. DNA of the CDR3: TGCGCCAGCAGTCGGGGACAGGGGGCAGCCTGGGAGACCCAGTACTTC. Encoded protein: CASSRGQGAAWETQYF.

This chain joins TRBV10-2 and TRBJ2-7; TRBD1 is a possible D gene (5 bases). Germline V gene data show CDR1 as WSHSY and CDR2 as SAAADI. Trimming removed 3 bases from V and 2 bases from J, with 20 bases in between. The CDR3 runs 17 residues. The CDR3 protein is CASSDPHRGGHPYEQYF. The CDR3 nucleotides read TGCGCCAGCAGTGACCCTCATAGGGGCGGCCACCCCTACGAGCAGTACTTC.

V and J are TRBV6-5 and TRBJ1-2, with 8 bases fitting TRBD1. This CDR3 spans 16 amino acids. V lost 0 bases, J lost 8 bases, and 11 bases stayed unmatched. Germline V CDR1 and CDR2: MNHEY, SVGAGI. The CDR3, as DNA: TGTGCCAGCAGTTACTCCCCGGACAGGGACCTATCCGGCTACACCTTC. Translating gives CASSYSPDRDLSGYTF.

The chain carries TRBV4-2 and TRBJ2-1; D might be TRBD1 or TRBD2, each matching 6 bases. The CDR3 totals 16 residues. Germline lookup yields CDR1 LGHNA and CDR2 YNFKEQ. V lost 1 base and J 4 bases, leaving 14 bases between the germline ends. The CDR3 coding sequence is TGTGCCAGCAGCCAAGGAGTGGGGGGCCTTTACAATGAGCAGTTCTTC. Its translation is CASSQGVGGLYNEQFF.

The chain is built from TRBV11-2 and TRBJ1-5; perhaps TRBD1 as D (5 bases). V lost 5 bases, J lost 2 bases, and 13 bases lay in between. The germline CDR1 and CDR2 sequences are SGHAT and FQNNGV. CDR3 length: 15 residues. The CDR3 region is CASSDGGAGNQPQHF. The CDR3 region has the DNA TGTGCCAGCAGCGATGGAGGGGCTGGCAATCAGCCCCAGCATTTT.

The V call is TRBV9, the J call TRBJ1-2, with D perhaps TRBD1 (6 bases). Germline CDR1 reads SGDLS; CDR2 reads YYNGEE. V dropped 3 bases and J dropped 3 bases, with 21 bases sitting between them. The CDR3 loop spans 17 amino acids. The CDR3 bases are TGTGCCAGCAGCGCCTACAGGGAGTCGACCCTCTACTATGGCTACACCTTC. This sequence encodes CASSAYRESTLYYGYTF.

The chain's CDR3 is CASISPHSDPNYGYTF. The CDR3 DNA sequence: TGTGCTTCCATCTCCCCACATTCAGACCCTAACTATGGCTACACCTTC. The rearrangement links TRBV12-5 to TRBJ1-2, with D unclear. This CDR3 contains 16 residues. Germline CDR1 is LGHNT and CDR2 is FRNRAP. The V gene lost 11 bases and the J gene lost 0 bases, with 22 bases spanning the gap. Based on the CDR3 plus reference TRBV12-5 and TRBJ1-2, the full variable domain is DARVTQTPRHKVTEMGQEVTMRCQPILGHNTVFWYRQTMMQGLELLAYFRNRAPLDDSGMPKDRFSAEMPDATLATLKIQPSEPRDSAVYFCASISPHSDPNYGYTFGSGTRLTVV.

V gene TRBV7-2 combines with J gene TRBJ1-1; possible D gene TRBD1, 5 bases. Germline V lookup: CDR1 SGHTA, CDR2 FQGNSA. With 0 bases removed from V and 8 bases from J, the gap between germline ends came to 13 bases. This CDR3 spans 14 amino acids. The CDR3 nucleotides are TGTGCCAGCAGCTTAGCGGGGCAGGGAAGAGAAGCTTTCTTT. As protein: CASSLAGQGREAFF.

This chain uses TRBV6-5 with TRBJ1-2; the D gene is possibly TRBD1 (6 bases). The CDR3 extends over 14 amino acids. The germline V gene encodes CDR1 MNHEY and CDR2 SVGAGI. The V end was cut by 5 bases, the J end by 5 bases, with 15 bases between. The CDR3 here is CASSAKTGLYGYTF. CDR3 nucleotide sequence: TGTGCCAGCAGTGCGAAGACAGGACTATATGGCTACACCTTC.

The chain recombines TRBV28 with TRBJ2-7; D may match TRBD1 or TRBD2 (5 bases each). CDR1 and CDR2 (germline): MDHEN, SYDVKM. The V and J ends lost 5 bases and 6 bases respectively, with 17 bases between them. This CDR3 has 14 residues. Written as DNA, the CDR3 is TGTGCCAGCAGTGCGGCCCCCAGGGAGTGCGAGCAGTACTTC. Its translation is CASSAAPRECEQYF.

V is TRBV4-3 and J is TRBJ1-3; D is unresolved. Germline V lookup: CDR1 LGHNA, CDR2 YSLEER. Trimming left V 4 bases short and J 0 bases short, with 25 bases between. There are 20 residues in the CDR3. The CDR3 coding sequence is TGCGCCAGCAGCCCCCGAGAGTGGGTGGCGCTGTTTAACTCTGGAAACACCATATATTTT. This sequence encodes CASSPREWVALFNSGNTIYF.

The chain links TRBV10-3 to TRBJ2-2, with a weak D call TRBD2 (6 bases). This CDR3 has 17 amino acids. Per germline, CDR1 ENHRY and CDR2 SYGVKD. With 6 bases removed from V and 0 bases from J, the gap between germline ends came to 17 bases. This chain's CDR3 is CAISNTDYPSNTGELFF. CDR3 coding DNA: TGTGCCATCAGCAACACGGACTACCCTTCGAACACCGGGGAGCTGTTTTTT.

The chain links TRBV15 to TRBJ2-1, with D uncertain. V was trimmed by 3 bases and J by 3 bases, leaving 9 bases between them. In germline, CDR1 is LNHNV, CDR2 YYDKDF (reference sequence). The CDR3 contains 14 residues. The CDR3 DNA follows: TGTGCCACCAGCAGGAAGCCAAACTACAATGAGCAGTTCTTC. It encodes CATSRKPNYNEQFF.

This clone was recorded only once. V gene TRBV5-6 combines with J gene TRBJ1-5; D may be TRBD1 (5 bases). Germline CDR1 reads SGHDT; CDR2 reads YYEEEE. Trimming removed 3 bases at V and 6 bases at J, with 19 bases between. CDR3 length: 16 residues. The DNA for the CDR3 is TGTGCCAGCAGCTCGATCAGGGTGAGGGAAGGTCAGCCCCAGCATTTT. Translated, it gives CASSSIRVREGQPQHF.

The chain employs TRBV11-2 and TRBJ2-7; 7 bases agree with TRBD2. This CDR3 contains 16 residues. Germline V gene lookup returns CDR1 SGHAT and CDR2 FQNNGV. V shed 5 bases and J 6 bases; nucleotides not matched to a gene: 16. The CDR3 protein is CASSGRWIGLVSEQYF. The CDR3 bases are TGTGCCAGCAGCGGGCGGTGGATAGGACTAGTGAGCGAGCAGTACTTC. The full variable domain, completed using reference TRBV11-2 and TRBJ2-7, is EAGVAQSPRYKIIEKRQSVAFWCNPISGHATLYWYQQILGQGPKLLIQFQNNGVVDDSQLPKDRFSAERLKGVDSTLKIQPAKLEDSAVYLCASSGRWIGLVSEQYFGPGTRLTVT.

The J gene is TRBJ1-5, the V gene TRBV19, with TRBD1 as a possible D gene (6 bases). The V end was cut by 2 bases, the J end by 1 base, with 18 bases between. Germline V gene data show CDR1 as LNHDA and CDR2 as SQIVND (reference sequence). CDR3 length: 18 residues. In DNA, the CDR3 is TGTGCCAGTAGTATATGGAGGGATGGCAGGGGCAGCAATCAGCCCCAGCATTTT. Protein product: CASSIWRDGRGSNQPQHF.

This sequence joins TRBV21-1 and TRBJ2-5; TRBD2, the table's D call, was not compared with the DNA. TRBV21-1 is designated a pseudogene. The CDR3 sequence is 15 residues long. The CDR3 protein is CASSKEGRYEETQYF. The CDR3 DNA is TGTGCCAGCAGCAAAGAAGGGAGATATGAAGAGACCCAGTACTTC.

The chain couples TRBV29-1 to TRBJ1-1; tentatively, D is TRBD1 (6 bases). The length of the CDR3 is 12 residues. Between the trimmed V and J ends, which lost 7 bases and 2 bases, there was a span of 11 bases. Germline V CDR1 and CDR2: SQVTM, ANQGSEA. CDR3 loop: CSGRDNNTEAFF. The CDR3 DNA follows: TGCAGCGGACGGGACAATAACACTGAAGCTTTCTTT.

The gene calls are TRBV5-1 and TRBJ1-5; D is uncertain. This CDR3 comprises 15 residues. Trimming pared 0 bases from V and 0 bases from J, leaving 7 bases between. CDR1 and CDR2 (germline): SGHRS, YFSETQ. CDR3 nucleotides: TGCGCCAGCAGCTTGGACGGTTATAGCAATCAGCCCCAGCATTTT. It codes for CASSLDGYSNQPQHF.

The J gene is TRBJ1-2, the V gene TRBV11-3; D perhaps matches TRBD1 (6 bases). Germline lookup yields CDR1 SGHNT and CDR2 YENEEA. The CDR3 has 13 residues. The germline V and J ends were trimmed by 5 bases and 4 bases, with 11 bases remaining between them. CDR3 DNA: TGTGCCAGCAGCCTACAGGGAGGCTATGGCTACACCTTC. It is translated as CASSLQGGYGYTF. Based on the CDR3 plus reference TRBV11-3 and TRBJ1-2, the full variable domain is EAGVVQSPRYKIIEKKQPVAFWCNPISGHNTLYWYLQNLGQGPELLIRYENEEAVDDSQLPKDRFSAERLKGVDSTLKIQPAELGDSAVYLCASSLQGGYGYTFGSGTRLTVV.

The chain carries TRBV5-1 and TRBJ2-7; 9 bases agree with TRBD1. The length of the CDR3 is 16 residues. Germline CDR1 SGHRS, CDR2 YFSETQ. J gave up 2 bases and V 4 bases, and 10 bases lay outside the gene matches. CDR3 amino acids: CASSGSGDRATYEQYF. The CDR3 region has the DNA TGCGCCAGCAGCGGCTCGGGGGACAGGGCAACCTACGAGCAGTACTTC.

V usage is TRBV4-1 and J usage is TRBJ1-5; D call uncertain. CDR3 size: 18 residues. CDR1 is MGHRA, CDR2 YSYEKL, per germline. V was trimmed by 0 bases and J by 0 bases, leaving 15 bases between them. CDR3 DNA sequence: TGCGCCAGCAGCCAAGAAAGGCGGGTCCCCTCTAGCAATCAGCCCCAGCATTTT. This gives the protein CASSQERRVPSSNQPQHF.

This rearrangement joins TRBV30 to TRBJ1-2, with D hard to call. Trimming removed 2 bases from V and 8 bases from J, with 24 bases in between. CDR1 is GTSNPN, CDR2 SVGIG, per germline (reference sequence). This CDR3 has 16 amino acids. CDR3 amino acids: CAWSPKIETIRFGYTF. Written as DNA, the CDR3 is TGTGCCTGGAGTCCCAAGATAGAAACAATTAGGTTCGGCTACACCTTC.

This clone has only one observation. The rearrangement joins TRBV7-2 to TRBJ1-2; no reliable D call. This CDR3 contains 13 residues. Trimming stripped 1 base from V and 2 bases from J, with 5 bases between. In germline, CDR1 is SGHTA, CDR2 FQGNSA. This chain's CDR3 is CASSLVGNYGYTF. The CDR3 DNA follows: TGTGCCAGCAGCTTAGTGGGGAACTATGGCTACACCTTC. Looking up the rest from reference TRBV7-2 and TRBJ1-2 gives the full variable domain: GAGVSQSPSNKVTEKGKDVELRCDPISGHTALYWYRQSLGQGLEFLIYFQGNSAPDKSGLPSDRFSAERTGGSVSTLTIQRTQQEDSAVYLCASSLVGNYGYTFGSGTRLTVV.

J is TRBJ1-1 and V is TRBV28; D ambiguous. Germline values: CDR1 MDHEN, CDR2 SYDVKM. The CDR3 spans 15 residues. V gave up 6 bases and J gave up 1 base, with 15 bases separating them. DNA for the CDR3: TGTGCCAGCAGCCACTATGACGGGGAGAACACTGAAGCTTTCTTT. It translates to CASSHYDGENTEAFF.

The J gene is TRBJ2-7, the V gene TRBV6-5; D remains ambiguous. CDR3 size: 15 residues. V was trimmed by 6 bases and J by 0 bases, leaving 15 bases between them. From germline, CDR1 is MNHEY and CDR2 SVGAGI. CDR3 region: CASRSQTESSYEQYF. DNA for the CDR3: TGTGCCAGCAGGTCCCAAACCGAAAGCTCCTACGAGCAGTACTTC.